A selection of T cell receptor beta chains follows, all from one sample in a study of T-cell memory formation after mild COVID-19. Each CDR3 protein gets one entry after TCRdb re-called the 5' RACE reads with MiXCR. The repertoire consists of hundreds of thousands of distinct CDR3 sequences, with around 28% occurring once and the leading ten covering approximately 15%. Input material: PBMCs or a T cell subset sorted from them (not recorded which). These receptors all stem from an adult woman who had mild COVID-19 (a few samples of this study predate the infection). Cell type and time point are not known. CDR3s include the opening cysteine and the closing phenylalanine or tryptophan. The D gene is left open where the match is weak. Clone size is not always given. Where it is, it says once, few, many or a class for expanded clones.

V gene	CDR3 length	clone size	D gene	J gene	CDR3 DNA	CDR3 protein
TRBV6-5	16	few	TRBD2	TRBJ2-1	TGTGCCAGCAGTCCATCGAGGCGGCTAGCGGCCAATGAGCAGTTCTTC	CASSPSRRLAANEQFF
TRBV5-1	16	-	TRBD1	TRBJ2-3	TGCGCCAGCAGCTGGGGACAGACTACTAGCACAGATACGCAGTATTTT	CASSWGQTTSTDTQYF
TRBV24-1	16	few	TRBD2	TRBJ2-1	TGTGCCACCAGTGAATGGACTAGCGGGGACTACAATGAGCAGTTCTTC	CATSEWTSGDYNEQFF
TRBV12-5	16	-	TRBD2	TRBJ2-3	TGTGCTAGTGGTTTTGGACTAGCGGGAGAGACAGATACGCAGTATTTT	CASGFGLAGETDTQYF
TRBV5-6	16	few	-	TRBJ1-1	TGTGCCAGCAGCTTGGACGTAGGGCGGATGAACACTGAAGCTTTCTTT	CASSLDVGRMNTEAFF
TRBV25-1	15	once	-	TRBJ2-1	TGTGCCAGCAGTGAATCGGGCACCCGCGGCAATGAGCAGTTCTTC	CASSESGTRGNEQFF
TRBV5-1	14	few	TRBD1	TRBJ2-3	TGCGCCAGCAGCCGCGGACAGGGCACAGATACGCAGTATTTT	CASSRGQGTDTQYF
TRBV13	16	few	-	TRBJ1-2	TGTGCCAGCAGCTTACGAGCCGCAGTGAGAGTCTACGGCTACACCTTC	CASSLRAAVRVYGYTF
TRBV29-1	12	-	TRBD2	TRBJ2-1	TGCAGCGTGTCTCTCGGGAGGGATGAGCAGTTCTTC	CSVSLGRDEQFF
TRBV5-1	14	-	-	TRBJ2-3	TGCGCCAGCAGCGCCGACGGGACCACAGATACGCAGTATTTT	CASSADGTTDTQYF
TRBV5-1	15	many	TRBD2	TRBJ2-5	TGCGCCAGCAGCTTGAAGCGGGGGGGCCGAGAGACCCAGTACTTC	CASSLKRGGRETQYF
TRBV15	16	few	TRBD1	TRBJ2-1	TGTGCCACCACTCTTGACAGGGGGCATAGCTACAATGAGCAGTTCTTC	CATTLDRGHSYNEQFF
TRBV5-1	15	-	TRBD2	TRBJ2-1	TGCGCCAGCAGCCTTAGCGGGGGGGCCATTAATGAGCAGTTCTTC	CASSLSGGAINEQFF
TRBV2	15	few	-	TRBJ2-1	TGTGCCAGCAGTGGGTACAGGTCCCTTTACAATGAGCAGTTCTTC	CASSGYRSLYNEQFF
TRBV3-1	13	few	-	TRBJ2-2	TGTGCCAGCAGCCCCTCTTGGACCGGGGAGCTGTTTTTT	CASSPSWTGELFF
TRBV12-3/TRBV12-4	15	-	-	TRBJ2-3	TGTGCCAGCAGTCCCCTCCTAGCAGTCACAGATACGCAGTATTTT	CASSPLLAVTDTQYF
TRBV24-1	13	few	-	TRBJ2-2	TGTGCCACCAGTGATTTGACCACCGGGGAGCTGTTTTTT	CATSDLTTGELFF
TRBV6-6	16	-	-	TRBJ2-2	TGTGCCAGCAGTTACTCGCGGGGAGGGGGGGCCGTGGAGCTGTTTTTT	CASSYSRGGGAVELFF
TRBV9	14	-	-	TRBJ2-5	TGTGCCAGCAGCGTAGGGGGCATCCAAGAGACCCAGTACTTC	CASSVGGIQETQYF
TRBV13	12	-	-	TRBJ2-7	TGTGCCAGCGCGAAAAGCTCCTACGAGCAGTACTTC	CASAKSSYEQYF
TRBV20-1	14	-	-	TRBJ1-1	TGCAGTGCTAGAGGGACTCGAGGGAGGACTGAAGCTTTCTTT	CSARGTRGRTEAFF
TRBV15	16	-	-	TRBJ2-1	TGTGCCACCAGCAGAGACGGAATGGGAGGGGGCGATGAGCAGTTCTTC	CATSRDGMGGGDEQFF
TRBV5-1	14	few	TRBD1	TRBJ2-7	TGCGCCAGCAGGGGACAGGGGGCATCCTACGAGCAGTACTTC	CASRGQGASYEQYF
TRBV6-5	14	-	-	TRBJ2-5	TGTGCCAGCAGCCCCGGGTCCAGCTTAGAGACCCAGTACTTC	CASSPGSSLETQYF
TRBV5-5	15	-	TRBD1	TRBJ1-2	TGTGCCAGCAGCTTACAGGGGGATTCCAACTATGGCTACACCTTC	CASSLQGDSNYGYTF
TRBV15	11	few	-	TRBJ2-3	TGTGCCACCAGCCCGTCGGATACGCAGTATTTT	CATSPSDTQYF
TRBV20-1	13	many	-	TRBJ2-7	TGCAGTGCTAGAGCCCCTAGGGACTACGAGCAGTACTTC	CSARAPRDYEQYF
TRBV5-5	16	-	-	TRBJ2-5	TGTGCCAGCAGCTTGTCGGTAAACTCGAGGGGTGAGACCCAGTACTTC	CASSLSVNSRGETQYF
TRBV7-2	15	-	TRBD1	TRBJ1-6	TGTGCCAGCAGCTTGGGACAGGGGAAGGATTCACCCCTCCACTTT	CASSLGQGKDSPLHF
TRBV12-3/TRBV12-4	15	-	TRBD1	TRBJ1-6	TGTGCCAGCAGTTTAACGACAGGGGGAAATTCACCCCTCCACTTT	CASSLTTGGNSPLHF
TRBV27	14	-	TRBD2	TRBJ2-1	TGTGCCAGCACCCTAGCGGGAGATTACAATGAGCAGTTCTTC	CASTLAGDYNEQFF
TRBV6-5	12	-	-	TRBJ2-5	TGTGCCAGCATCTCCGCCTCCCAGACCCAGTACTTC	CASISASQTQYF
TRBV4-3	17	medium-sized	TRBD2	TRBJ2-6	TGCGCCAGCAGCCAAGATGGGACTAGCTCTGGGGCCAACGTCCTGACTTTC	CASSQDGTSSGANVLTF
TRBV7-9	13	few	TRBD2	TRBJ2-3	TGTGCCAGCAGCTTCCGTACTAGCGGGAGGACGATTTGG	CASSFRTSGRTIW
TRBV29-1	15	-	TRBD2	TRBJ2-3	TGCAGCGTAGTTTTCCAGCGGGGGGGCACAGATACGCAGTATTTT	CSVVFQRGGTDTQYF
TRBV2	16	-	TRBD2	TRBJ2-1	TGTGCCAGCAGTGAAGCGACGGGAGGGCCATATAATGAGCAGTTCTTC	CASSEATGGPYNEQFF
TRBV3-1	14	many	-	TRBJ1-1	TGTGCCAGCAGCCAAGCCGGGGGGGGGACTGAAGCTTTCTTT	CASSQAGGGTEAFF
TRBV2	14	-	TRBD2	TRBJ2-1	TGTGCCAGCTCCGGAGCGGGAGGGCCGGATGAGCAGTTCTTC	CASSGAGGPDEQFF
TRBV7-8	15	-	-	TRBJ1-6	TGTGCCAGCAGCTTCGAGACAGGAAATAATTCACCCCTCCACTTT	CASSFETGNNSPLHF
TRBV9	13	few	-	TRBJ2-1	TGTGCCAGCAGCGTAGATAAGCCGAATGAGCAGTTCTTC	CASSVDKPNEQFF
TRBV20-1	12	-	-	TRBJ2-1	TGCAGTGCTAGCCGCACCAGAAATGAGCAGTTCTTC	CSASRTRNEQFF
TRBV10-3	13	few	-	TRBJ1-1	TGTGCCATCAGCGCGACTATGAACACTGAAGCTTTCTTT	CAISATMNTEAFF
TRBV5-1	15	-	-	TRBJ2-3	TGCGCCAGCAGCTGGGAAGCGGATTTCACAGATACGCAGTATTTT	CASSWEADFTDTQYF
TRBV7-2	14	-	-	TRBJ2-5	TGTGCCAGCAGCCAGTATGACAGACCTAAGACCCAGTACTTC	CASSQYDRPKTQYF
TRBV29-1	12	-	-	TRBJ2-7	TGCAGCGCCCGACTGGGACCCTACGAGCAGTACTTC	CSARLGPYEQYF
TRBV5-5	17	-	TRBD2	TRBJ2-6	TGTGCCAGCAGCTTGAAGTCAGCGGGAGTTGGGGCCAACGTCCTGACTTTC	CASSLKSAGVGANVLTF
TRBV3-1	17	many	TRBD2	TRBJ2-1	TGTGCCAGCAGCCAACAACTAGCGGGAGGGATATACAATGAGCAGTTCTTC	CASSQQLAGGIYNEQFF
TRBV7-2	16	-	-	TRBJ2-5	TGTGCCAGCAGCGTCGCTTGGGATCGCTTCCAAGAGACCCAGTACTTC	CASSVAWDRFQETQYF
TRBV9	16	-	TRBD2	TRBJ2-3	TGTGCCAGCAGCGCCCGACTAGCGGGGGCCTCAGATACGCAGTATTTT	CASSARLAGASDTQYF
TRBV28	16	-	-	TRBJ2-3	TGTGCCAGCAGTTGGGCCCTACAGGAGAACACAGATACGCAGTATTTT	CASSWALQENTDTQYF
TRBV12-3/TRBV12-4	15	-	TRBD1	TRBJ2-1	TGTGCCAGCAGTACGGACAGGGAATTGTTGTATGAGCAGTTCTTC	CASSTDRELLYEQFF
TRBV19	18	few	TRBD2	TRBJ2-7	TGTGCCAGTAGTCCCCACGGAGGGGGAACTAGCGGCTTCTACGAGCAGTACTTC	CASSPHGGGTSGFYEQYF
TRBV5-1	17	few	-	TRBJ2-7	TGCGCCAGCAGCTCGGACCCAGAGGACAGAACCTCCTACGAGCAGTACTTC	CASSSDPEDRTSYEQYF
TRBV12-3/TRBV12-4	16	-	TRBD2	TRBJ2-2	TGTGCCAGCAGTCCTAGCGGGAGGGTAGTAACCGGGGAGCTGTTTTTT	CASSPSGRVVTGELFF
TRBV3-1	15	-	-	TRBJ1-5	TGTGCCAGCAGCCAAGCAGGACCTAGCAATCAGCCCCAGCATTTT	CASSQAGPSNQPQHF
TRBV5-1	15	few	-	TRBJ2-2	TGCGCCAGCAGCAACCTCGGGACTGACGTCGGGGAGCTGTTTTTT	CASSNLGTDVGELFF
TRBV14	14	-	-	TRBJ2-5	TGTGCCAGCAGCCCACGACCCCAGATGGCGACCCAGTACTTC	CASSPRPQMATQYF
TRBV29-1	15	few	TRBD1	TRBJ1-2	TGCAGCGTTGGGGATAGACAGGGGGAAAACGGTGGCTACACCTTC	CSVGDRQGENGGYTF
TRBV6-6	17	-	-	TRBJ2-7	TGTGCCAGCAGTCCACTCCCCGGGACGGGGTTGTCCTACGAGCAGTACTTC	CASSPLPGTGLSYEQYF